This TCR beta chain was sequenced during a study of control samples from healthy donors and cancer patients. This clone turned up a few times. The CDR3 extends over 12 amino acids. V was trimmed by 1 base and J by 0 bases, leaving 0 bases between them. Germline CDR1 and CDR2: LGHNT and FRNRAP. Data came from immunoSEQ multiplex PCR; TCRdb stores just in-frame clones and leaves some out. The sample records under 200,000 clones, around 93% being singletons. This clonotype originated in an older woman in good health. The chain links TRBV12-5 to TRBJ1-2; D is unresolved. The specimen sequenced was blood. The CDR3: CASGLANYGYTF. CDR3 DNA: TGTGCTAGTGGTTTGGCTAACTATGGCTACACCTTC.